Listed below are T cell receptor beta chains from one sample, sequenced in a study of T cell repertoires in cytomegalovirus infection. TCRdb independently ran MiXCR on the reads; one entry per CDR3 protein. The sample yields about 180,000 distinct CDR3 sequences, approximately 15% seen once. Sequencing was carried out using PBMCs. All receptors come from a human donor in good health (CMV status not recorded). Some clones in this sample may be carry-over from other donors' samples. The CDR3 runs from the conserved cysteine through the conserved F or W. The D gene is left open where the match is weak. Part of the rows lack a size; the others show once, few, many or a class for expanded clones.

>TRBV6-2/TRBV6-3|few|TRBJ2-3|.
TGTGCCAGCAGTTATACCAGCACAGATACGCAGTATTTT
CASSYTSTDTQYF
>TRBV25-1|few|TRBJ2-5|TRBD2
TGTGCCAGCAGTAAACTAGCGGGAGTACAAGAGACCCAGTACTTC
CASSKLAGVQETQYF
>TRBV7-9|.|TRBJ1-1|.
TGTGCCAGCAGCTTTAGGCAGGGAGTGACGAACACTGAAGCTTTCTTT
CASSFRQGVTNTEAFF
>TRBV7-9|few|TRBJ1-1|TRBD1
TGTGCCAGCAGCCGGGACAGTGTGTCGACTGAAGCTTTCTTT
CASSRDSVSTEAFF
>TRBV12-5|.|TRBJ1-1|.
TGTGCTAGTGGTTTGCCCTGGGGGACTGAAGCTTTCTTT
CASGLPWGTEAFF
>TRBV29-1|.|TRBJ1-1|.
TGCAGCGTTGAAGGGTTTAGCGGCGGTGAAGCTTTCTTT
CSVEGFSGGEAFF
>TRBV7-6|many|TRBJ2-7|.
TGTGCCAGCAGCTTTCAGGCAGACTACGAGCAGTACTTC
CASSFQADYEQYF
>TRBV6-1|many|TRBJ2-3|.
TGTGCCAGCAGGAGGAAGGGGGGGGAAGATACGCAGTATTTT
CASRRKGGEDTQYF
>TRBV7-6|many|TRBJ1-2|.
TGTGCCAGCAGCTCCGCAGGGAACTATGGCTACACCTTC
CASSSAGNYGYTF
>TRBV7-6|.|TRBJ1-2|TRBD1
TGTGCCAGCAGAACAGGGGGCGGCTACACCTTC
CASRTGGGYTF
>TRBV19|few|TRBJ2-7|TRBD1
TGTGCCAGTAGTACCACGCTCGGACAGGTCCACGAGCAGTACTTC
CASSTTLGQVHEQYF
>TRBV6-5|many|TRBJ2-7|.
TGTGCCAGCACCCCAGCGACAGCTTACGAGCAGTACTTC
CASTPATAYEQYF
>TRBV12-3/TRBV12-4|few|TRBJ1-3|.
TGTGCCAGCAGTCCAGGGAACTCTGGAAACACCATATATTTT
CASSPGNSGNTIYF
>TRBV12-3/TRBV12-4|once|TRBJ2-2|TRBD2
TGTGCCAGCAAGATGACTAGCGGGGGCACCGGGGAGCTGTTTTTT
CASKMTSGGTGELFF
>TRBV12-3/TRBV12-4|many|TRBJ1-1|.
TGTGCCAGCAGCTCTAGGGGAAGGGGCCCGAACACTGAAGCTTTCTTT
CASSSRGRGPNTEAFF
>TRBV18|many|TRBJ2-2|TRBD1
TGTGCCAGCTCACCTCGGACAGGGACATCCACCGGGGAGCTGTTTTTT
CASSPRTGTSTGELFF
>TRBV11-3|.|TRBJ2-2|.
TGTGCCAGCAGCCCTAGGACGGCGAACACCGGGGAGCTGTTTTTT
CASSPRTANTGELFF
>TRBV7-2|many|TRBJ2-1|.
TGTGCCAGCAGCTTAGATGGGGATAGCTCCTACAATGAGCAGTTCTTC
CASSLDGDSSYNEQFF
>TRBV7-7|.|TRBJ2-5|.
TGTGCTAGCAGCTTCGACTTAACCGGGACTGCCGTCTTC
CASSFDLTGTAVF
>TRBV7-6|many|TRBJ2-1|.
TGTGCCAGCAGCAAACTCGGGACGCATTCCTACAATGAGCAGTTCTTC
CASSKLGTHSYNEQFF
>TRBV7-2|once|TRBJ2-7|.
TGTGCCAGCAGCTTAGATATCAGCGGTAGAAATAATGAGCAGTACTTC
CASSLDISGRNNEQYF
>TRBV28|.|TRBJ2-1|.
TGTGCCAGCAGCCAAAATCTCCGGGAGAGCTTC
CASSQNLRESF
>TRBV12-3/TRBV12-4|.|TRBJ1-2|TRBD1
TGTGCCAGCAGTTCCGACAGGGGGCGTATTAAATTTCATGGCTACACCTTC
CASSSDRGRIKFHGYTF
>TRBV6-6|few|TRBJ1-5|TRBD1
TGTGCCAGCCGGCCCAATGACAGGGCCCAGCCCCAGCATTTT
CASRPNDRAQPQHF
>TRBV18|few|TRBJ2-3|TRBD2
TGTGCCAGCTCACTTCGGGAGGGCTCCACAGATACGCAGTATTTT
CASSLREGSTDTQYF
>TRBV27|few|TRBJ2-5|.
TGTGCCAGCAGTTTCTCCGGGACCAAAGAGACCCAGTACTTC
CASSFSGTKETQYF